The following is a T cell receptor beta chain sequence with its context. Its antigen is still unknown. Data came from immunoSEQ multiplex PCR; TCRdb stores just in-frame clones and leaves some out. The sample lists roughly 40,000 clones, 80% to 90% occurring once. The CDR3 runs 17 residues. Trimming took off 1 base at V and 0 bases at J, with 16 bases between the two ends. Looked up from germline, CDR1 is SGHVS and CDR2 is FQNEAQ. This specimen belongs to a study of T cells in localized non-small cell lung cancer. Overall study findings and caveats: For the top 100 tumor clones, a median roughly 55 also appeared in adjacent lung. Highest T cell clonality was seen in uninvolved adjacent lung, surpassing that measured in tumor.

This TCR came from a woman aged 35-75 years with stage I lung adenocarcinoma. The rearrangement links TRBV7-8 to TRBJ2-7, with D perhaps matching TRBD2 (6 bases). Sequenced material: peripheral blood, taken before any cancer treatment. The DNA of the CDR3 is TGTGCCAGCAGCTTAGACGCAGGCGGAGGGAGCTCCTACGAGCAGTACTTC. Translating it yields CASSLDAGGGSSYEQYF.